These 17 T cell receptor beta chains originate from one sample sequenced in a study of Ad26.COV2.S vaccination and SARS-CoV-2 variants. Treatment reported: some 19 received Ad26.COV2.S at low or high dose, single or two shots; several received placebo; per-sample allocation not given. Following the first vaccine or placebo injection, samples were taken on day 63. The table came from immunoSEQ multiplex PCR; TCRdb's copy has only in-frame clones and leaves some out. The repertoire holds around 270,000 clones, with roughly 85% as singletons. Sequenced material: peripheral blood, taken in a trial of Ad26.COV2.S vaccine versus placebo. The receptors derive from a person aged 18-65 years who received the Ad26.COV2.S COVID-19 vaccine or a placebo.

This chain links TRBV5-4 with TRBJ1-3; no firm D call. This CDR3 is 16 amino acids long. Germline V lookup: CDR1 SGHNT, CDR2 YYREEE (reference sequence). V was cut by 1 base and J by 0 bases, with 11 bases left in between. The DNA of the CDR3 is TGTGCCAGCAGCTTGAGATTGGGGTTCTCTGGAAACACCATATATTTT. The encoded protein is CASSLRLGFSGNTIYF.

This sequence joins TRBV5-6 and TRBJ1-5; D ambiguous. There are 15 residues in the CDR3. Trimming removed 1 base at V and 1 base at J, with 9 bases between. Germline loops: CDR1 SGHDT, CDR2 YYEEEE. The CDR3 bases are TGTGCCAGCAGCTTGATTTTGGACAGCAATCAGCCCCAGCATTTT. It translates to CASSLILDSNQPQHF.

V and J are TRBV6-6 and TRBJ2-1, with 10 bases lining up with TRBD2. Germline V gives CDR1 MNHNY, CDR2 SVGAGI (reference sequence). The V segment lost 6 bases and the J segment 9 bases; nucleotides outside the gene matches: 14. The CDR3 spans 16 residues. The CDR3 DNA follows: TGTGCCAGCAGCCCCGGGGGAGCGGGAGGGCCTAGTGAGCAGTTCTTC. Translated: CASSPGGAGGPSEQFF.

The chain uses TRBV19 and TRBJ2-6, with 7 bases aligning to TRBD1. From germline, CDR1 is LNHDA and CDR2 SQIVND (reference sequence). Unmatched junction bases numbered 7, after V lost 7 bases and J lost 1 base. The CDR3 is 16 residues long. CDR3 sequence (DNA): TGTGCCAGTAACAGGGGCGCGGTTTCTGGGGCCAACGTCCTGACTTTC. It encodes CASNRGAVSGANVLTF.

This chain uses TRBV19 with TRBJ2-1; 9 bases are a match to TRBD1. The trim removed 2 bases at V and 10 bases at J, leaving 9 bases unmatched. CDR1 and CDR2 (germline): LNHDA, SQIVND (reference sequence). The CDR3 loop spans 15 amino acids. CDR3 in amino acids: CASSINRDRVGEQFF. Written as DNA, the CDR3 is TGTGCCAGTAGTATAAACCGGGACAGGGTAGGCGAGCAGTTCTTC.

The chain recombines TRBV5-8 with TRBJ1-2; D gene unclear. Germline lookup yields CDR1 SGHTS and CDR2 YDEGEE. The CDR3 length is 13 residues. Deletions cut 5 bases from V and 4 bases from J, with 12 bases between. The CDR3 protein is CASREAGIYGYTF. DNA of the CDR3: TGTGCCAGCAGAGAAGCGGGGATCTATGGCTACACCTTC.

CDR3: CASSQNLGLETQYF. CDR3 nucleotides: TGTGCCAGCAGCCAAAACCTGGGGCTGGAGACCCAGTACTTC. The V and J genes are TRBV4-2 and TRBJ2-5, with a possible D match to TRBD1 (5 bases). Germline-derived CDR1 and CDR2 are LGHNA and YNFKEQ. Trimming removed 2 bases at V and 5 bases at J, with 12 bases between. This CDR3 is 14 amino acids long.

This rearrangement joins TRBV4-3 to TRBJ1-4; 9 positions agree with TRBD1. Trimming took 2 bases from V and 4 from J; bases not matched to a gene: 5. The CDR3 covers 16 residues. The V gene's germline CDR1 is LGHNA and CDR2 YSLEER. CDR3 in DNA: TGCGCCAGCAGCCAAATCTGGGGACAGGGTAATGAAAAACTGTTTTTT. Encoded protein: CASSQIWGQGNEKLFF.

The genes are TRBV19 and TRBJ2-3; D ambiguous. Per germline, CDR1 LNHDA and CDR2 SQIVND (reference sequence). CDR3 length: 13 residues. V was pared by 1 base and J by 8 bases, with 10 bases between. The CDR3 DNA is TGTGCCAGTAGTATAGGAGTAGAAGCTACGCAGTATTTT. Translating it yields CASSIGVEATQYF.

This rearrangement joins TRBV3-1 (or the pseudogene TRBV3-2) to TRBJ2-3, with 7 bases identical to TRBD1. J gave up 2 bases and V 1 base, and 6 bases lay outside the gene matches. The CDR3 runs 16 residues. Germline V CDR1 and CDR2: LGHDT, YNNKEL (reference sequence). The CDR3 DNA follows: TGTGCCAGCAGCCAAGTGGGACAGAGGGACACAGATACGCAGTATTTT. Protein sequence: CASSQVGQRDTDTQYF.

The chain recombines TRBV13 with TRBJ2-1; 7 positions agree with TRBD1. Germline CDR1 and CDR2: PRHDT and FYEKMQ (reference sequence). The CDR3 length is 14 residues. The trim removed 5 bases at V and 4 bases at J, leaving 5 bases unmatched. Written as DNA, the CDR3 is TGTGCCAGCAGCCCCGGGACAGTTTACAATGAGCAGTTCTTC. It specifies CASSPGTVYNEQFF.

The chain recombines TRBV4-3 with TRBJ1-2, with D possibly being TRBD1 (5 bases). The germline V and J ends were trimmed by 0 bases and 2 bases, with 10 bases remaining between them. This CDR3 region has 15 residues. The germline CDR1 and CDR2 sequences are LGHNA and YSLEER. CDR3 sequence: CASSQDEDRNYGYTF. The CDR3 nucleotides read TGCGCCAGCAGCCAAGATGAAGACAGAAACTATGGCTACACCTTC.

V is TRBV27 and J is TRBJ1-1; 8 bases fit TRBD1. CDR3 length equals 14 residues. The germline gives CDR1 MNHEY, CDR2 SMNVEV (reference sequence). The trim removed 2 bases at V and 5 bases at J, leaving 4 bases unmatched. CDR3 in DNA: TGTGCCAGCAGTTTAGGGACAGGTCGAACTGAAGCTTTCTTT. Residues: CASSLGTGRTEAFF.

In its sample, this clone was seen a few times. CDR3 sequence reads: CASSALLGDRAHEQYV. The CDR3 DNA sequence: TGTGCCAGCAGTGCCCTCCTAGGGGACAGGGCCCACGAGCAGTACGTC. The rearrangement links TRBV6-1 to TRBJ2-7, with 9 bases that match TRBD1. V lost 4 bases and J lost 5; bases outside the gene matches: 12. From germline, CDR1 is MNHNS and CDR2 SASEGT. The CDR3 is 16 residues long.

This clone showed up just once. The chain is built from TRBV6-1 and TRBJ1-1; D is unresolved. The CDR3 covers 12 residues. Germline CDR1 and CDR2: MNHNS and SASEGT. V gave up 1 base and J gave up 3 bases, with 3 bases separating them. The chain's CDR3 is CASSEEYTEAFF. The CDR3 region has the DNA TGTGCCAGCAGTGAAGAGTACACTGAAGCTTTCTTT.

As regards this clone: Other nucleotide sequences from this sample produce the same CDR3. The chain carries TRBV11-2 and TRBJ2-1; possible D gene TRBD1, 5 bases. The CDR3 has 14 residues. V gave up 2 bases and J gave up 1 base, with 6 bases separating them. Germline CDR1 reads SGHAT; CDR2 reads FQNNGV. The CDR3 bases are TGTGCCAGCAGCTTAAGGGGTTCCTACAATGAGCAGTTCTTC. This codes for CASSLRGSYNEQFF.

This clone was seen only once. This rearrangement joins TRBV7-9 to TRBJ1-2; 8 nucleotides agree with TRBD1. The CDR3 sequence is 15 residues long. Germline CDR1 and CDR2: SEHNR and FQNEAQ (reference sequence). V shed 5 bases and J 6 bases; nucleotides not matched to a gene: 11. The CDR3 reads CASSTRWDRSNGYTF. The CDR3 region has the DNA TGTGCCAGCAGCACGCGATGGGACAGGTCTAATGGCTACACCTTC.